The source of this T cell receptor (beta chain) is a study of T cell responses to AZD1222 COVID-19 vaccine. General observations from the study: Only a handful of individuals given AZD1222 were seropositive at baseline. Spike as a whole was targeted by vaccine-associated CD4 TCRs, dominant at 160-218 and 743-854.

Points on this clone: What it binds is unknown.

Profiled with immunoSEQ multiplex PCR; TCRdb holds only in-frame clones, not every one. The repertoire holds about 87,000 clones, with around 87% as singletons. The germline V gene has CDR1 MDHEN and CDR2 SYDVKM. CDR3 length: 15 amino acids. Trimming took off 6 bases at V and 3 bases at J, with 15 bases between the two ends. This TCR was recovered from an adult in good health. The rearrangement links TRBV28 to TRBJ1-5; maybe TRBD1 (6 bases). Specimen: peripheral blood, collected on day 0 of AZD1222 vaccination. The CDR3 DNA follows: TGTGCCAGCAGCCAAGGGGGGAGTTCCAATCAGCCCCAGCATTTT. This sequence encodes CASSQGGSSNQPQHF.